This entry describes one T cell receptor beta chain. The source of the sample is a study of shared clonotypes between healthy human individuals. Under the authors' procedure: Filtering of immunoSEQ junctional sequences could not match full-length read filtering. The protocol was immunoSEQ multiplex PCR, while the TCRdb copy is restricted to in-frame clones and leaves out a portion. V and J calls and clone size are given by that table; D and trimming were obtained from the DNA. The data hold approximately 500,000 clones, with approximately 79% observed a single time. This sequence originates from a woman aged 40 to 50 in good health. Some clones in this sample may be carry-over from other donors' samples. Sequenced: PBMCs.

For the CDR3, the DNA is TGTGCCAGTAGTATGCCCGGACTAGCGGGAGTAGATACGCAGTATTTT. Translation: CASSMPGLAGVDTQYF. The gene calls are TRBV19 and TRBJ2-3; TRBD2 matches 13 bases. The CDR3 is 16 residues long. V shed 3 bases and J 5 bases; nucleotides not matched to a gene: 5. In germline, CDR1 is LNHDA, CDR2 SQIVND (reference sequence).